This T cell receptor (beta chain) derives from a study of radiotherapy plus CTLA-4 blockade in lung cancer. On the study more broadly: Objective responses were observed in 15% to 20% of patients, and disease control was achieved by 31%.

Assay: immunoSEQ multiplex PCR; the TCRdb copy retains only in-frame clones and omits some. The table shows 30,000 to 45,000 clones, with 72% occurring only once. Patients had chemo-refractory metastatic non-small-cell lung cancer and received focal radiation plus CTLA-4 blockade that used ipilimumab. Details on this clone: Its antigen is unidentified.

Study outcomes and limitations: Early blood T cell clone dynamics, with interferon-beta, were reported to best predict response.

The CDR3 has 19 residues. Germline-derived CDR1 and CDR2 are SNHLY and FYNNEI. With 0 bases removed from V and 0 bases from J, the gap between germline ends came to 18 bases. V and J are TRBV2 and TRBJ1-5; D is uncertain. The sequencing here drew on peripheral blood, taken from a patient treated with radiotherapy plus ipilimumab. The sequence was obtained from a human donor with non-small cell lung cancer who had stable disease on radiotherapy plus ipilimumab. In DNA, the CDR3 is TGTGCCAGCAGTGAAGCGCTTCGTCGCTACCGTTTTAGCAATCAGCCCCAGCATTTT. Amino acids: CASSEALRRYRFSNQPQHF.